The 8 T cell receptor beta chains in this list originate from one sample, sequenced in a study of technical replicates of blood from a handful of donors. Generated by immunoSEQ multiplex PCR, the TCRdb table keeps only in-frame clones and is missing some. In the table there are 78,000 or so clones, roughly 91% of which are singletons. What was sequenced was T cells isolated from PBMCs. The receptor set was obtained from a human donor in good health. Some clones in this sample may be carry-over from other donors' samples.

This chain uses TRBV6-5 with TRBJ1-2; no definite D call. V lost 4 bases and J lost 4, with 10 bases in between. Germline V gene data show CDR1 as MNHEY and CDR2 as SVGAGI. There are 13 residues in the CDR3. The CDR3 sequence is CASSLVRSYGYTF. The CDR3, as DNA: TGTGCCAGCAGTTTAGTACGGTCCTATGGCTACACCTTC.

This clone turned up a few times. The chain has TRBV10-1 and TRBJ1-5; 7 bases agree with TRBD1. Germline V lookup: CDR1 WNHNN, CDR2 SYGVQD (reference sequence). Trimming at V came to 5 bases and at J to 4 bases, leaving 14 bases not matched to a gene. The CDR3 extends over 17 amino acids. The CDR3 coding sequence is TGCGCCAGCAGTAAGGTCTGGGGGACAGATTATAATCAGCCCCAGCATTTT. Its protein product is CASSKVWGTDYNQPQHF.

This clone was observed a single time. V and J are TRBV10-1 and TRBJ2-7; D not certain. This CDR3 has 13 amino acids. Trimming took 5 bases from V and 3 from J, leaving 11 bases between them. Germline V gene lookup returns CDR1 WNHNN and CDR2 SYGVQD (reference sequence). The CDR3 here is CASSPGLVYEQYF. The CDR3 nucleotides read TGCGCCAGCAGTCCGGGTCTAGTCTACGAGCAGTACTTC.

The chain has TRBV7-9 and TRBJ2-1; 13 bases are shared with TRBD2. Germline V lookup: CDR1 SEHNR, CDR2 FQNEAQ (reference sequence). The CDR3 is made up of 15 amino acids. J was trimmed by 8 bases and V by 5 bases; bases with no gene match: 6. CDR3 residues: CASSPRTSGGDEQFF. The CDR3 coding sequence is TGTGCCAGCAGCCCACGGACTAGCGGGGGTGATGAGCAGTTCTTC. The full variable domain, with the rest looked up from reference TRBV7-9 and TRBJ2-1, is DTGVSQNPRHKITKRGQNVTFRCDPISEHNRLYWYRQTLGQGPEFLTYFQNEAQLEKSRLLSDRFSAERPKGSFSTLEIQRTEQGDSAMYLCASSPRTSGGDEQFFGPGTRLTVL.

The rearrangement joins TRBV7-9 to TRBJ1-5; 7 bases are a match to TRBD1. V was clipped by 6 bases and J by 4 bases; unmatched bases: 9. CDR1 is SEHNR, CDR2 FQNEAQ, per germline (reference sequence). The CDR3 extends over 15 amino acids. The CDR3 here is CASREGADRNQPQHF. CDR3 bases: TGTGCCAGCAGGGAGGGGGCAGACCGTAATCAGCCCCAGCATTTT.

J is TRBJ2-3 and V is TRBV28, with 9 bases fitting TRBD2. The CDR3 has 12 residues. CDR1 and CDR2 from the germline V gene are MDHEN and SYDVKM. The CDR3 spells CGAGGKADTQYF. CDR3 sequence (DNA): TGTGGAGCGGGGGGCAAGGCAGATACGCAGTATTTT.

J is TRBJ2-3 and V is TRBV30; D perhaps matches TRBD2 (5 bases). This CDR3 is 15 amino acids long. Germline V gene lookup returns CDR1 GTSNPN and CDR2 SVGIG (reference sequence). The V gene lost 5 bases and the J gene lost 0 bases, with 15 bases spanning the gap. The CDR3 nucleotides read TGTGCCTGGGTGGATTACTGGACTAGCACAGATACGCAGTATTTT. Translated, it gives CAWVDYWTSTDTQYF.

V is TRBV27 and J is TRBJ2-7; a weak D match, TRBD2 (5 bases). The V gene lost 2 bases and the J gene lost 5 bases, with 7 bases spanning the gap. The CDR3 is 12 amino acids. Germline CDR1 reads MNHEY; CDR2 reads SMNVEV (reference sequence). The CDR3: CASSLRGDEQYF. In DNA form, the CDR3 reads TGTGCCAGCAGTTTACGGGGTGACGAGCAGTACTTC.